Listed below are T cell receptor beta chains from one sample, sequenced in a study of OX40 agonist ivuxolimab in advanced cancers. Repertoires were generated with immunoSEQ multiplex PCR, while TCRdb's copy carries only in-frame clones and drops some. This sample has about 80,000 clones, with 94% found just once. Sequenced here: CD4+ or CD8+ T cells sorted from blood, sampled in a trial of the OX40 agonist ivuxolimab. The receptors here all came from an adult with an advanced solid tumor such as melanoma, head and neck, liver or kidney cancer. CDR3s include the opening cysteine and the closing phenylalanine or tryptophan. The order of the fields is D gene, J gene, clone size, V gene, CDR3 protein, CDR3 DNA. The D gene is left open where the match is weak. Clone sizes are given selectively: once, few, many, or a class where the clone is expanded.

>.|TRBJ2-1|medium-sized|TRBV4-2
CASRGEDYNEQFF
TGTGCCAGCAGGGGAGAGGACTACAATGAGCAGTTCTTC
>.|TRBJ2-2|.|TRBV5-6
CASSLTANTGELFF
TGTGCCAGCAGCCTGACAGCGAACACCGGGGAGCTGTTTTTT
>.|TRBJ2-1|.|TRBV5-6
CASTAGPSSYNEQFF
TGTGCCAGCACCGCCGGCCCAAGCTCCTACAATGAGCAGTTCTTC
>.|TRBJ2-1|once|TRBV14
CASSLFYNEQFF
TGTGCCAGCAGCCTCTTTTACAATGAGCAGTTCTTC
>.|TRBJ2-7|.|TRBV27
CASSRAGRGIYEQYF
TGTGCCAGCAGCCGAGCGGGGAGGGGGATCTACGAGCAGTACTTC
>TRBD2|TRBJ2-5|.|TRBV6-6
CASSYLLATQETQYF
TGTGCCAGCAGTTATTTACTAGCGACTCAAGAGACCCAGTACTTC
>.|TRBJ1-3|.|TRBV7-8
CASSLGPSSGNTIYF
TGTGCCAGCAGCTTAGGGCCCAGCTCTGGAAACACCATATATTTT
>.|TRBJ2-1|.|TRBV2
CASSDVRNNEQFF
TGTGCCAGCAGTGATGTCCGGAACAATGAGCAGTTCTTC
>TRBD2|TRBJ2-1|.|TRBV13
CASSLGPPGGDEQFF
TGTGCCAGCAGCTTAGGACCCCCGGGAGGCGATGAGCAGTTCTTC
>.|TRBJ2-1|.|TRBV28
CASSFIYNEQFF
TGTGCCAGCAGCTTCATTTACAATGAGCAGTTCTTC
>TRBD2|TRBJ2-1|.|TRBV14
CASSQDRRLANEQFF
TGTGCCAGCAGCCAAGACCGAAGACTAGCCAATGAGCAGTTCTTC
>TRBD2|TRBJ2-1|.|TRBV19
CASSITGTSGRRVYNEQFF
TGTGCCAGTAGTATTACCGGGACTAGCGGGAGGCGGGTCTATAATGAGCAGTTCTTC
>.|TRBJ2-7|.|TRBV7-3
CASSWGHLYEQYF
TGTGCCAGCAGCTGGGGACACCTTTACGAGCAGTACTTC
>.|TRBJ2-1|.|TRBV5-1
CASSLEFNEQFF
TGCGCCAGCAGCTTGGAGTTTAATGAGCAGTTCTTC
>.|TRBJ2-7|.|TRBV28
CASSFRNYEQYF
TGTGCCAGCAGTTTCAGGAACTACGAGCAGTACTTC